These 10 T cell receptor beta chains were sequenced from one sample in a study of technical replicates of blood from several donors. TCRdb's copy holds only in-frame clones and misses some; the assay was immunoSEQ multiplex PCR. The data show over 90,000 clones, 95% seen once. The sample consisted of T cells isolated from PBMCs. The receptors derive from a human donor in good health.

The genes are TRBV7-9 and TRBJ2-1; 7 positions match TRBD2. This CDR3 comprises 15 residues. Losses at the gene ends were 2 bases for V and 15 bases for J; bases not matched to a gene: 16. Germline values: CDR1 SEHNR, CDR2 FQNEAQ (reference sequence). This CDR3 reads CASSLISQRDKVWFF. The CDR3 DNA reads as TGTGCCAGCAGCTTAATCTCACAGCGGGATAAGGTTTGGTTCTTC. The full variable domain, its missing parts supplied by reference TRBV7-9 and TRBJ2-1, is DTGVSQNPRHKITKRGQNVTFRCDPISEHNRLYWYRQTLGQGPEFLTYFQNEAQLEKSRLLSDRFSAERPKGSFSTLEIQRTEQGDSAMYLCASSLISQRDKVWFFGPGTRLTVL.

The gene calls are TRBV18 and TRBJ2-7; TRBD1 might be the D (5 bases). This CDR3 contains 15 residues. Germline loops: CDR1 KGHSH, CDR2 LQKENI. The V end was cut by 1 base, the J end by 12 bases, with 22 bases between. The CDR3 bases are TGTGCCAGCTCACCACTAGAAACAACAGGCACCGATAGGTACTTC. It encodes CASSPLETTGTDRYF.

This clone was counted once. V is TRBV5-4 and J is TRBJ2-1, with 9 bases identical to TRBD1. CDR3 size: 13 residues. The V gene's germline CDR1 is SGHNT and CDR2 YYREEE (reference sequence). V gave up 4 bases and J gave up 9 bases; unmatched junction bases: 5. CDR3 in amino acids: CASSPDRGGEQFF. The CDR3 DNA sequence: TGTGCCAGCAGCCCGGACAGGGGTGGTGAGCAGTTCTTC.

The V gene is TRBV27, the J gene TRBJ2-7; 9 positions match TRBD1. The length of the CDR3 is 14 residues. CDR1 and CDR2 (germline): MNHEY, SMNVEV (reference sequence). V shed 5 bases and J 7 bases; nucleotides not matched to a gene: 9. The CDR3: CASSPRTGAVEQYF. For the CDR3, the DNA is TGTGCCAGCAGTCCGCGGACAGGGGCCGTGGAGCAGTACTTC.

This rearrangement joins TRBV19 to TRBJ2-3; D possibly corresponds to TRBD2 (6 bases). Trimming took 1 base from V and 6 from J, leaving 17 bases between them. From germline, CDR1 is LNHDA and CDR2 SQIVND (reference sequence). The CDR3 extends over 16 amino acids. The CDR3 protein is CASSIGRRGGPDTQYF. The CDR3, as DNA: TGTGCCAGTAGTATAGGGCGGAGGGGTGGGCCGGATACGCAGTATTTT.

The rearrangement joins TRBV19 to TRBJ2-7; TRBD1 agrees at 8 bases. V shed 4 bases and J 5 bases; nucleotides not matched to a gene: 10. The CDR3 loop spans 15 amino acids. Germline CDR1 is LNHDA and CDR2 is SQIVND (reference sequence). The CDR3 loop is CASSTRWTGPHEQYF. The DNA of the CDR3 is TGTGCCAGTAGTACTCGCTGGACAGGGCCCCACGAGCAGTACTTC.

This clone is a singleton in its sample. This chain uses TRBV10-3 with TRBJ2-2; TRBD1 might be the D (6 bases). Germline V gene lookup returns CDR1 ENHRY and CDR2 SYGVKD. Trimming stripped 5 bases from V and 5 bases from J, with 12 bases between. The CDR3 extends over 14 amino acids. The CDR3 loop is CAISTGTLTGELFF. As DNA, the CDR3 is TGTGCCATCAGTACAGGGACCCTGACCGGGGAGCTGTTTTTT.

This chain connects TRBV7-9 to TRBJ1-4; 9 bases fit TRBD1. Germline loops: CDR1 SEHNR, CDR2 FQNEAQ (reference sequence). This CDR3 comprises 18 residues. The V segment lost 8 bases and the J segment 6 bases; nucleotides outside the gene matches: 19. The CDR3 is CASSFESGTGIEDEKLFF. The CDR3 DNA reads TGTGCCAGCTCATTTGAAAGCGGGACAGGGATCGAGGATGAAAAACTGTTTTTT.

The V call is TRBV7-9, the J call TRBJ2-1; 10 bases align to TRBD2. This CDR3 contains 19 residues. CDR1 SEHNR and CDR2 FQNEAQ come from the germline V gene (reference sequence). The V and J ends lost 4 bases and 4 bases, in that order; junction bases with no gene match: 16. Here the CDR3 reads CASSSTAGASGGRYNEQFF. The CDR3 coding sequence is TGTGCCAGCAGCTCTACCGCAGGGGCTAGCGGGGGTCGGTACAATGAGCAGTTCTTC. The variable domain in full, completed from reference TRBV7-9 and TRBJ2-1, reads DTGVSQNPRHKITKRGQNVTFRCDPISEHNRLYWYRQTLGQGPEFLTYFQNEAQLEKSRLLSDRFSAERPKGSFSTLEIQRTEQGDSAMYLCASSSTAGASGGRYNEQFFGPGTRLTVL.

This clone was seen more than once but under ten times. This sequence joins TRBV6-1 and TRBJ1-2; D is possibly TRBD1 (5 bases). The CDR3 sequence is 15 residues long. Germline V gene lookup returns CDR1 MNHNS and CDR2 SASEGT. V was shortened by 1 base and J by 0 bases, with 9 bases between the two germline ends. In DNA form, the CDR3 reads TGTGCCAGCAGTGAAGTCGGGGGAGCTAACTATGGCTACACCTTC. Encoded protein: CASSEVGGANYGYTF.